The subject of this entry is one T cell receptor beta chain. This sample is drawn from a study of blood T cell repertoires in COVID-19. Study in general: COVID-19 samples collected from the United States, Italy and Spain covered acute and convalescent phases. Nucleic acid was either cDNA or gDNA, and it came from T cells, B-cell-depleted T cells, or PBMCs.

The V gene lost 1 base and the J gene lost 5 bases, with 9 bases spanning the gap. Germline CDR1 reads SGHTA; CDR2 reads FQGNSA. The CDR3 totals 13 residues. As processed by the authors: Reference gene primer amplification yielded estimated nucleated cell counts. The method was immunoSEQ multiplex PCR; TCRdb's version includes in-frame clones alone and lacks a portion of them. V and J calls plus clone size are reproduced from that table; the DNA served to infer D and trimming. The table shows about 140,000 clones, with just under 90% occurring only once. This chain joins TRBV7-2 and TRBJ2-7; tentatively, D is TRBD2 (5 bases). Sequenced: peripheral blood. This clonotype was obtained from a woman aged 45-65 years with active or convalescent COVID-19. CDR3 residues: CASSLGGSDEQYF. DNA of the CDR3: TGTGCCAGCAGCTTAGGAGGGTCCGACGAGCAGTACTTC.